One and the same sample provided the 5 T cell receptor beta chains below, sequenced in a study of T cell repertoires in cytomegalovirus infection. TCRdb ran MiXCR on the reads and lists one entry per CDR3 protein. The data show some 600,000 distinct CDR3 sequences, 20% to 25% seen once. Sequencing was carried out using CD8+ T cells from PBMCs. These receptor sequences come from a human donor in good health (CMV status not recorded). Some clones in this sample may be carry-over from other donors' samples.

This chain links TRBV6-5 with TRBJ2-3; D is perhaps TRBD2 (5 bases). The CDR3 consists of 14 residues. Trimming shortened V by 4 bases and J by 2 bases, and 10 bases separated the two germline ends. Germline V gives CDR1 MNHEY, CDR2 SVGAGI. For the CDR3, the DNA is TGTGCCAGCAGTTTCGGGGAGCTCACAGATACGCAGTATTTT. Encoded protein: CASSFGELTDTQYF.

CDR3 DNA: TGCAGCGATGGGACAGGGGGACAAACCTTC. Translation gives CSDGTGGQTF. The chain joins TRBV29-1 to TRBJ1-2, with TRBD1 matching 11 bases. After removal of 7 bases from V and 14 bases from J, the junction contained 6 bases not matched to a gene. Germline V gene sequence: CDR1 SQVTM, CDR2 ANQGSEA. The CDR3 runs 10 residues. The full variable domain, in which reference TRBV29-1 and TRBJ1-2 provide the parts outside the CDR3, is SAVISQKPSRDICQRGTSLTIQCQVDSQVTMMFWYRQQPGQSLTLIATANQGSEATYESGFVIDKFPISRPNLTFSTLTVSNMSPEDSSIYLCSDGTGGQTFGSGTRLTVV.

The gene calls are TRBV9 and TRBJ2-1; 13 bases line up with TRBD2. The length of the CDR3 is 15 residues. The V segment lost 3 bases and the J segment 7 bases; nucleotides outside the gene matches: 4. Germline assignment: CDR1 SGDLS and CDR2 YYNGEE. In DNA, the CDR3 is TGTGCCAGCAGCGCAGCGGGACTAGCGGGGAATGAGCAGTTCTTC. It yields the protein CASSAAGLAGNEQFF.

The chain joins TRBV6-2 or TRBV6-3 to TRBJ2-7; D is perhaps TRBD2 (6 bases). Germline loops: CDR1 MNHEY, CDR2 SVGEGT. The CDR3 extends over 14 amino acids. CDR3 nucleotide sequence: TGTGCCAACAGTAGGGCCGGGGGTTTCTACGAGCAGTACGTC. It encodes CANSRAGGFYEQYV.

The rearrangement joins TRBV7-4 to TRBJ1-2; perhaps TRBD1 as D (6 bases). CDR3 size: 15 residues. In germline, CDR1 is SGHVT, CDR2 SQSDAQ. Between the trimmed V and J ends, which lost 1 base and 6 bases, there was a span of 15 bases. CDR3 nucleotide sequence: TGTGCCAGCAGCTTAGTTGCCTCGACAGGAAATGGCTACACCTTC. This gives the protein CASSLVASTGNGYTF.